This paragraph reports one T cell receptor beta chain. Its antigen is currently unknown. The PCR ran on 60 Vbeta and 13 Jbeta primers. The assay was immunoSEQ multiplex PCR, and TCRdb's table has in-frame clones only and misses some. The sample consists of about 83,000 clones, roughly 77% of them appearing once. This entry comes from a study of cytomegalovirus exposure and HLA in healthy donors. General study points: Researchers reported from a later analysis that most CMV-associated TCR beta chains appeared HLA-restricted. Among TCR sequences, most were rare, though some public TCRs appeared in many donors. TCR beta chains numbering more than 150 were designated cytomegalovirus-associated.

The sequencing input was PBMCs. The origin of this receptor is a man aged 55 to 70 in good health and CMV-seronegative.

The CDR3 DNA follows: TGTGCTAGTGGTACACCGGCGGGCTTTCGAGGAGCTTTCTTT. Translated: CASGTPAGFRGAFF. V and J are TRBV12-5 and TRBJ1-1; no clear D gene. The CDR3 consists of 14 residues. Germline loops: CDR1 LGHNT, CDR2 FRNRAP. Trimming removed 5 bases from V and 10 bases from J, with 20 bases in between.